The clone carrying this TCR beta chain was recorded many times. Germline V gene sequence: CDR1 SEHNR, CDR2 FQNEAQ (reference sequence). The CDR3 runs 13 residues. V gave up 5 bases and J gave up 3 bases; unmatched junction bases: 2. These data are taken from a study of early T cells in non-severe SARS-CoV-2 infection. Study as a whole: Chains from this unsorted whole-blood bulk RNA could not be paired.

Individual cDNA molecules were tagged with unique molecular identifiers. TCRdb reanalysed the 5' RACE reads using MiXCR and keeps one entry per CDR3 protein. In the table there are some 98,000 distinct CDR3 sequences, roughly 15% of which are singletons. This sequence joins TRBV7-9 and TRBJ2-3; 7 bases fit TRBD1. This clonotype was sampled from an adult who was a healthcare worker with PCR-confirmed SARS-CoV-2 infection or an uninfected control (not recorded which). Source material: whole blood. The CDR3 region is CASSRGQTDTQYF. The CDR3 nucleotides are TGTGCCAGCAGCCGGGGACAGACAGATACGCAGTATTTT.